These 20 T cell receptor beta chains came from one sample sequenced in a study of early T cells in non-severe SARS-CoV-2 infection. TCRdb independently ran MiXCR on the 5' RACE reads; one entry per CDR3 protein. This table has around 52,000 distinct CDR3 sequences, around 10% appearing once. The sample was whole blood. These receptors originate from an adult who was a healthcare worker with PCR-confirmed SARS-CoV-2 infection or an uninfected control (not recorded which).

This clonotype has a handful of counts. The chain recombines TRBV28 with TRBJ2-4; D gene ambiguous. Germline-derived CDR1 and CDR2 are MDHEN and SYDVKM. Between the trimmed V and J ends, which lost 7 bases and 9 bases, there was a span of 16 bases. CDR3 size: 13 residues. CDR3 sequence reads: CASIPPGDGIQYF. Written as DNA, the CDR3 is TGTGCCAGCATACCTCCTGGGGATGGCATTCAGTACTTC. The full variable domain, rest sourced from reference TRBV28 and TRBJ2-4, is DVKVTQSSRYLVKRTGEKVFLECVQDMDHENMFWYRQDPGLGLRLIYFSYDVKMKEKGDIPEGYSVSREKKERFSLILESASTNQTSMYLCASIPPGDGIQYFGAGTRLSVL.

The sample holds many counts of this clonotype. The chain carries TRBV5-6 and TRBJ2-7; possibly TRBD1 for D (6 bases). Germline CDR1 SGHDT, CDR2 YYEEEE. V was cut by 7 bases and J by 7 bases, with 18 bases left in between. This CDR3 has 13 amino acids. The CDR3 protein is CASARQDPGEQYF. The CDR3 DNA follows: TGTGCCAGCGCTCGACAGGACCCCGGGGAGCAGTACTTC.

The rearrangement links TRBV6-5 to TRBJ1-6, with 8 bases that match TRBD1. The germline V gene has CDR1 MNHEY and CDR2 SVGAGI. V shed 0 bases, J shed 7 bases, and the junction held 5 bases outside the gene matches. The CDR3 has 16 amino acids. The CDR3 protein is CASSYSIGQGNSPLHF. The CDR3 DNA is TGTGCCAGCAGTTACTCAATCGGACAGGGAAATTCACCCCTCCACTTT.

This clonotype was seen a handful of times. The V and J genes are TRBV7-8 and TRBJ2-3, with 8 nucleotides matching TRBD2. Germline trimming cut 5 bases from V and 0 bases from J; bases unmatched to any gene: 7. The CDR3 is 16 residues long. Germline V lookup: CDR1 SGHVS, CDR2 FQNEAQ. In nucleotides, the CDR3 is TGTGCCAGCAGCCCCTGGAGCGGGGGTAGCACAGATACGCAGTATTTT. Translating it yields CASSPWSGGSTDTQYF.

This clonotype has at least ten counts. This sequence joins TRBV3-1 and TRBJ2-3; tentative D call: TRBD2 (7 bases). The germline V gene has CDR1 LGHDT and CDR2 YNNKEL (reference sequence). Between the trimmed V and J ends, which lost 3 bases and 3 bases, there was a span of 10 bases. The CDR3 runs 14 residues. The DNA for the CDR3 is TGTGCCAGCAGCCACGCGGGGGCTACAGATACGCAGTATTTT. This sequence encodes CASSHAGATDTQYF.

This clonotype was observed at least ten times. V usage is TRBV10-1 and J usage is TRBJ1-1, with 9 bases fitting TRBD1. Germline CDR1 and CDR2: WNHNN and SYGVQD (reference sequence). The length of the CDR3 is 14 residues. With 6 bases clipped from V and 5 bases from J, the junction kept 7 bases outside the gene matches. For the CDR3, the DNA is TGCGCCAGCAGCCTGACAGGGGGAGAAACTGAAGCTTTCTTT. Its translation is CASSLTGGETEAFF.

This clonotype showed up just a few times. This chain links TRBV12-3 or TRBV12-4 with TRBJ2-3; D is undetermined. V was trimmed by 6 bases and J by 9 bases, leaving 13 bases between them. The CDR3 runs to 12 residues. The CDR3 DNA is TGTGCCAGCAGCTCCCAAGCTCCCACGCAGTATTTT. Translated: CASSSQAPTQYF.

The chain has TRBV3-1 and TRBJ1-6, with D possibly being TRBD1 (5 bases). V was trimmed by 7 bases and J by 7 bases, leaving 14 bases between them. CDR1 and CDR2 from the germline V gene are LGHDT and YNNKEL (reference sequence). The CDR3 has 14 amino acids. The CDR3 DNA follows: TGTGCCAGCACTCAGGGTAGGCTGAATTCACCCCTCCACTTT. Its translation is CASTQGRLNSPLHF.

This clonotype was observed many times. The rearrangement uses TRBV29-1 and TRBJ1-1; perhaps TRBD1 as D (6 bases). This CDR3 contains 12 residues. Germline V CDR1 and CDR2: SQVTM, ANQGSEA. DNA for the CDR3: TGCACGGGGGCCAACTGGAACACTGAAGCTTTCTTT. Translated: CTGANWNTEAFF.

The chain is built from TRBV12-3 or TRBV12-4 and TRBJ1-1, with 10 bases lining up with TRBD1. V shed 8 bases, J shed 4 bases, and the junction held 13 bases outside the gene matches. CDR3 length: 16 residues. The CDR3 nucleotides read TGTGCCAGCGTCCGGGACAGGGGTATTTCGGGCACTGAAGCTTTCTTT. This translates into CASVRDRGISGTEAFF.

This clonotype occurred many times. The chain links TRBV12-3 or TRBV12-4 to TRBJ1-1, with D hard to call. The CDR3 loop spans 11 amino acids. V dropped 5 bases and J dropped 5 bases, with 6 bases sitting between them. CDR3 DNA: TGTGCCAGCAGTGTTCTGACTGAAGCTTTCTTT. The encoded protein is CASSVLTEAFF.

This clonotype was seen more than once but under ten times. This chain links TRBV12-3 or TRBV12-4 with TRBJ2-5; D is perhaps TRBD1 (5 bases). Trimming removed 4 bases at V and 9 bases at J, with 15 bases between. CDR3 length equals 13 residues. CDR3 nucleotides: TGTGCCAGCAGTTCCCCCCCCTCCAGGGCCCAGTACTTC. It translates to CASSSPPSRAQYF.

This chain links TRBV3-1 with TRBJ1-4; unclear D gene. The V end lost 4 bases, the J end lost 0 bases, and 3 bases lay between the germline ends. This CDR3 spans 13 amino acids. Germline values: CDR1 LGHDT, CDR2 YNNKEL (reference sequence). CDR3 nucleotides: TGTGCCAGCAGCCCCGCAACTAATGAAAAACTGTTTTTT. Translation: CASSPATNEKLFF.

The chain joins TRBV29-1 to TRBJ1-1; D remains unclear. In germline, CDR1 is SQVTM, CDR2 ANQGSEA. V was trimmed by 3 bases and J by 7 bases, leaving 9 bases between them. The CDR3 runs 11 residues. The CDR3 region is CSVEPLSEAFF. CDR3 DNA: TGCAGCGTTGAGCCACTCAGTGAAGCTTTCTTT.

This clonotype was counted ten times or more. The chain joins TRBV29-1 to TRBJ2-5; D possibly corresponds to TRBD1 (5 bases). The germline CDR1 and CDR2 sequences are SQVTM and ANQGSEA. The CDR3 contains 14 residues. V shed 8 bases and J shed 2 bases, with 18 bases lying between them. The CDR3 nucleotides read TGCAGCTTACCATTTCAGGGCGGTCAAGAGACCCAGTACTTC. Amino acid sequence: CSLPFQGGQETQYF.

J is TRBJ1-1 and V is TRBV29-1; 7 bases are a match to TRBD1. The CDR3 extends over 12 amino acids. J lost 10 bases, V lost 5 bases, and 10 bases had no gene match. CDR1 and CDR2 from the germline V gene are SQVTM and ANQGSEA. Here the CDR3 reads CSVFGRQGRAFF. DNA of the CDR3: TGCAGCGTTTTCGGTCGACAGGGTAGAGCTTTCTTT.

This clonotype was recorded at least ten times. This chain connects TRBV27 to TRBJ2-7, with 7 bases lining up with TRBD1. This CDR3 has 13 residues. The germline gives CDR1 MNHEY, CDR2 SMNVEV (reference sequence). Trimming took 3 bases from V and 4 from J; bases not matched to a gene: 3. Here the CDR3 DNA reads TGTGCCAGCAGTTTGACAGGGTGGTACGAGCAGTACTTC. Amino acids: CASSLTGWYEQYF.

This clonotype showed up many times. The CDR3 protein is CASSQDPGDTQYF. The CDR3 nucleotides read TGCGCCAGCAGCCAAGATCCCGGAGATACGCAGTATTTT. The chain couples TRBV4-1 to TRBJ2-3; D not certain. Looked up from germline, CDR1 is MGHRA and CDR2 is YSYEKL. CDR3 length equals 13 residues. V was trimmed by 0 bases and J by 5 bases, leaving 6 bases between them.

The V gene is TRBV28, the J gene TRBJ2-3, with D uncertain. The CDR3 runs 14 residues. Germline CDR1 and CDR2: MDHEN and SYDVKM. V shed 2 bases and J shed 4 bases, with 10 bases lying between them. The CDR3: CASSLSVASDTQYF. CDR3 DNA: TGTGCCAGCAGTTTAAGCGTTGCTTCAGATACGCAGTATTTT.

The V and J genes are TRBV11-2 and TRBJ2-6, with D unresolved. CDR1 is SGHAT and CDR2 is FQNNGV in the germline V gene. V was clipped by 5 bases and J by 4 bases, with 15 bases between them. This CDR3 contains 16 residues. This CDR3 is CASSDPDPPGANVLTF. As DNA, the CDR3 is TGTGCCAGCAGCGACCCTGACCCGCCCGGGGCCAACGTCCTGACTTTC. Full variable domain (rest looked up from reference TRBV11-2 and TRBJ2-6): EAGVAQSPRYKIIEKRQSVAFWCNPISGHATLYWYQQILGQGPKLLIQFQNNGVVDDSQLPKDRFSAERLKGVDSTLKIQPAKLEDSAVYLCASSDPDPPGANVLTFGAGSRLTVL.